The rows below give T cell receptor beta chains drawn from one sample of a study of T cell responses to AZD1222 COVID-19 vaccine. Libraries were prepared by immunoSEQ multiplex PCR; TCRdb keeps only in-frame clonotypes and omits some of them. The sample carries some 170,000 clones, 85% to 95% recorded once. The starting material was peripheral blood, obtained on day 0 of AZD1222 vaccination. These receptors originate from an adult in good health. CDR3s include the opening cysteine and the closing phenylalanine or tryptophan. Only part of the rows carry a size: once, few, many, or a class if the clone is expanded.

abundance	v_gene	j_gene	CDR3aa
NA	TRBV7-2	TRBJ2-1	CASSDWGLAYNEQFF
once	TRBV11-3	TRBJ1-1	CASRKTPNTEAFF
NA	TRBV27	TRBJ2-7	CASRKTGAYEQYF
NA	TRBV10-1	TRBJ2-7	CASSDMGTRDRVYYEQYF
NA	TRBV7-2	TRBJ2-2	CASSFTATNTGELFF
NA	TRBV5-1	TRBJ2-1	CASSYAGRTKLSEQFF
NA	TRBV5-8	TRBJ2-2	CASSLERGATGELFF
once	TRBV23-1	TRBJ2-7	CARRGQGPYEQYF
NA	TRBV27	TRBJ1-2	CASSLYDPGGDGYTF
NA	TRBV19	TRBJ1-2	CASSPITTTDGYTF